This T cell receptor (beta chain) was identified in a study of identical twins. TCRdb itself ran the 5' RACE reads through MiXCR, one entry per CDR3 protein. The sample has some 630,000 distinct CDR3 sequences, roughly 7.1% seen once. Germline trimming cut 1 base from V and 4 bases from J; bases unmatched to any gene: 10. Looked up from germline, CDR1 is SQVTM and CDR2 is ANQGSEA. This CDR3 is 17 amino acids long. This clonotype was detected ten times or more. This same sample was also taken into another study, of yellow fever vaccine responses in identical twins.

This clonotype was obtained from a woman aged 18-29 years in good health. The rearrangement uses TRBV29-1 and TRBJ2-7; TRBD2 matches at 13 bases. The material sequenced was PBMCs. CDR3 coding DNA: TGCAGCGTTGAAGGCCGGTCCGGACTAGCGGGAGAGTACGAGCAGTACTTC. Its protein is CSVEGRSGLAGEYEQYF.